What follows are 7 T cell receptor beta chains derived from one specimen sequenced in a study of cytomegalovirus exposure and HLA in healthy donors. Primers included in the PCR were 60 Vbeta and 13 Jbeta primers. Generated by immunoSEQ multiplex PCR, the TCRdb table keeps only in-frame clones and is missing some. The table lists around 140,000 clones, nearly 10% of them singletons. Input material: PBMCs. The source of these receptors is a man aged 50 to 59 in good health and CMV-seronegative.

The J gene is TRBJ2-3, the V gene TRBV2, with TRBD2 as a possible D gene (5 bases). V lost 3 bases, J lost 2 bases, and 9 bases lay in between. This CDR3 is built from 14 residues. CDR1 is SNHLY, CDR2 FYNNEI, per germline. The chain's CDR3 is CASSDTRHTDTQYF. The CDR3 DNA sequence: TGTGCCAGCAGTGATACTAGACACACAGATACGCAGTATTTT.

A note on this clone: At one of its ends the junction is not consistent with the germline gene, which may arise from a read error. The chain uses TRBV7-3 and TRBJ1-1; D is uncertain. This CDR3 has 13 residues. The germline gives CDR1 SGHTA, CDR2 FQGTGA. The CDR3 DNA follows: TGTGCCGGCAGCTCCCAGGTAGGCACTGAAGCTTTCTTT. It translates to CAGSSQVGTEAFF.

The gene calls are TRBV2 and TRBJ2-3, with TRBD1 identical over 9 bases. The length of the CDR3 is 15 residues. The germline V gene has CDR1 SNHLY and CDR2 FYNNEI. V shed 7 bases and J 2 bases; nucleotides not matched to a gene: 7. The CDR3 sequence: CASNRNRGLTDTQYF. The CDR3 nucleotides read TGTGCCAGCAACCGAAACAGGGGGCTCACAGATACGCAGTATTTT.

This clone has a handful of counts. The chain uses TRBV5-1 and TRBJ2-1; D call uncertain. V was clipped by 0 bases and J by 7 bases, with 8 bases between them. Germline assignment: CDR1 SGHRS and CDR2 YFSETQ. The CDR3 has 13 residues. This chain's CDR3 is CASSLVLRNEQFF. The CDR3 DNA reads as TGCGCCAGCAGCTTGGTTTTGCGGAATGAGCAGTTCTTC.

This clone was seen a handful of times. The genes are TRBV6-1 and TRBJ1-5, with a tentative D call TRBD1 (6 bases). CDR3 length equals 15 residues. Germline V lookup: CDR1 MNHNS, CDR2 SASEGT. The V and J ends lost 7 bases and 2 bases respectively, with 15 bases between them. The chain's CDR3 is CASMVVDSRNQPQHF. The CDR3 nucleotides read TGTGCCAGCATGGTTGTGGACAGTCGCAATCAGCCCCAGCATTTT.

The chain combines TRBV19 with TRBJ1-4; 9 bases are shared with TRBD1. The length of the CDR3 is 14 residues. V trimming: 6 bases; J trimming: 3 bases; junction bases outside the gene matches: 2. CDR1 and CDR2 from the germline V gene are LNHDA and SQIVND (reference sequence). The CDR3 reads CASRTGGSNEKLFF. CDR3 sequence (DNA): TGTGCCAGTAGAACAGGGGGCTCTAATGAAAAACTGTTTTTT.

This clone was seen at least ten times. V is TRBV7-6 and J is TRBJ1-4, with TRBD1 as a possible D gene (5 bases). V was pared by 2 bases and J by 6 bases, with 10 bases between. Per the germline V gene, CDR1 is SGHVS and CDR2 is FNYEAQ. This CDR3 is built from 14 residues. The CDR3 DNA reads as TGTGCCAGCAGCTTACAGGGTTTGGATGAAAAACTGTTTTTT. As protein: CASSLQGLDEKLFF.